This TCR beta chain was profiled in a study of shared clonotypes between healthy human individuals. Study-wide results and limits: With several donors compared, approximately 5.5% of naive CD4 clonotypes were shared. A reduction in generation probabilities was seen for non-shared clonotypes relative to those shared by all four donors.

Deep-level assay runs were performed. The sorted-subset replicate PCRs were given 150 to 200 ng DNA, which is approximately 30,000 T cell genomes. Assay used: immunoSEQ multiplex PCR; TCRdb lists only in-frame clones, some missing. This repertoire shows about 2.1 million clones, approximately 94% found once; its top ten account for around 1.7%. Trimming took 3 bases from V and 1 from J, leaving 10 bases between them. The CDR3 is 14 amino acids. From germline, CDR1 is SGHRS and CDR2 YFSETQ. On this clone: No antigen is known for it.

The naive CD8 population came from CD45RO-negative cells selected for CCR7, without terminally differentiated effector memory CD45RA+ cells. The receptor was derived from a man between 18 and 35 years old in good health. Some clones in this sample may be carry-over from other donors' samples. The sample taken for sequencing was naive CD8+ T cells from PBMCs. J is TRBJ2-5 and V is TRBV5-1; D not certain. The CDR3 is CASSSKHSQETQYF. The CDR3 nucleotides are TGCGCCAGCAGCTCCAAGCACTCCCAAGAGACCCAGTACTTC. The full variable domain, rest sourced from reference TRBV5-1 and TRBJ2-5, is KAGVTQTPRYLIKTRGQQVTLSCSPISGHRSVSWYQQTPGQGLQFLFEYFSETQRNKGNFPGRFSGRQFSNSRSEMNVSTLELGDSALYLCASSSKHSQETQYFGPGTRLLVL.